These 31 T cell receptor beta chains were all obtained from the same sample, sequenced in a study of blood T cell repertoires in COVID-19. Libraries were prepared by immunoSEQ multiplex PCR; TCRdb keeps only in-frame clonotypes and omits some of them. Altogether around 200,000 clones are present, about four fifths being singletons, with the ten largest covering more than 6.5%. What was sequenced was peripheral blood. All receptors derive from a man in his forties with active or convalescent COVID-19.

J is TRBJ1-1 and V is TRBV29-1; 8 positions agree with TRBD1. With V trimmed by 6 bases and J by 0 bases, 9 bases remained unmatched. This CDR3 spans 15 amino acids. Germline V gene sequence: CDR1 SQVTM, CDR2 ANQGSEA. The CDR3, as DNA: TGCAGCGTCGACTGGACAGGGACATTGAACACTGAAGCTTTCTTT. Translation gives CSVDWTGTLNTEAFF.

This chain connects TRBV5-8 to TRBJ2-7, with D perhaps matching TRBD1 (5 bases). The CDR3 consists of 15 residues. The V gene's germline CDR1 is SGHTS and CDR2 YDEGEE. The V end was cut by 0 bases, the J end by 6 bases, with 16 bases between. The CDR3: CASSLAPGWDGEQYF. Here the CDR3 DNA reads TGTGCCAGCAGCTTGGCCCCAGGGTGGGATGGCGAGCAGTACTTC.

This clone has only one observation. The CDR3 DNA is TGTGCCTGGATTCACGGGACAGGGATCACAGATACGCAGTATTTT. It yields the protein CAWIHGTGITDTQYF. The chain employs TRBV30 and TRBJ2-3; 9 bases are shared with TRBD1. The CDR3 sequence is 15 residues long. Germline assignment: CDR1 GTSNPN and CDR2 SVGIG (reference sequence). Germline trimming cut 4 bases from V and 2 bases from J; bases unmatched to any gene: 7. The complete variable domain, with remaining parts taken from reference TRBV30 and TRBJ2-3, reads SQTIHQWPATLVQPVGSPLSLECTVEGTSNPNLYWYRQAAGRGLQLLFYSVGIGQISSEVPQNLSASRPQDRQFILSSKKLLLSDSGFYLCAWIHGTGITDTQYFGPGTRLTVL.

The J gene is TRBJ2-3, the V gene TRBV30, with TRBD2 matching 7 bases. CDR1 and CDR2 from the germline V gene are GTSNPN and SVGIG (reference sequence). The V segment lost 4 bases and the J segment 5 bases; nucleotides outside the gene matches: 6. The CDR3 is 13 residues long. This chain's CDR3 is CAWNPRGRDTQYF. CDR3 DNA sequence: TGTGCCTGGAACCCCCGCGGGAGAGATACGCAGTATTTT.

This chain joins TRBV30 and TRBJ1-3; 8 bases map to TRBD1. Germline V lookup: CDR1 GTSNPN, CDR2 SVGIG (reference sequence). The CDR3 sequence is 13 residues long. V dropped 7 bases and J dropped 3; count of bases not matched to a gene: 5. In nucleotides, the CDR3 is TGTGCCTTAACGGACAGGGATGGAAACACCATATATTTT. Amino acid sequence: CALTDRDGNTIYF.

This rearrangement joins TRBV3-1 (or the pseudogene TRBV3-2) to TRBJ1-6; 7 positions match TRBD1. The CDR3 contains 15 residues. V dropped 1 base and J dropped 6; count of bases not matched to a gene: 3. The germline gives CDR1 LGHDT, CDR2 YNNKEL (reference sequence). The CDR3 nucleotides are TGTGCCAGCAGCCAAGGACAGGGTGGTAATTCACCCCTCCACTTT. This sequence encodes CASSQGQGGNSPLHF.

This chain links TRBV7-2 with TRBJ2-5; 9 nucleotides align to TRBD2. The CDR3 is 15 amino acids. Germline values: CDR1 SGHTA, CDR2 FQGNSA. Trimming cost V 4 bases and J 2 bases; bases outside gene matches: 5. CDR3 bases: TGTGCCAGCAGCTATAGCGGGGGTTTACAAGAGACCCAGTACTTC. It specifies CASSYSGGLQETQYF.

The CDR3 spells CASSFGTGGINYGYTF. In DNA, the CDR3 is TGTGCCAGCAGTTTCGGGACAGGGGGAATTAACTATGGCTACACCTTC. The genes are TRBV6-5 and TRBJ1-2; 11 bases agree with TRBD1. Germline V CDR1 and CDR2: MNHEY, SVGAGI. V shed 4 bases and J 1 base; nucleotides not matched to a gene: 5. The CDR3 is 16 residues long.

The chain uses TRBV6-5 and TRBJ2-3, with D possibly being TRBD1 (8 bases). The length of the CDR3 is 15 residues. Deletions cut 7 bases from V and 1 base from J, with 15 bases between. Germline loops: CDR1 MNHEY, CDR2 SVGAGI. As DNA, the CDR3 is TGTGCCAGCAATTCACAGGGGGGGGGCACAGATACGCAGTATTTT. It yields the protein CASNSQGGGTDTQYF.

This chain joins TRBV18 and TRBJ2-3; D is possibly TRBD1 (5 bases). The germline V and J ends were trimmed by 1 base and 0 bases, with 8 bases remaining between them. Germline assignment: CDR1 KGHSH and CDR2 LQKENI. This CDR3 has 15 amino acids. The CDR3 sequence is CASSPRQTSTDTQYF. In nucleotides, the CDR3 is TGTGCCAGCTCACCACGACAGACTAGCACAGATACGCAGTATTTT.

The V and J genes are TRBV18 and TRBJ1-1; TRBD1 agrees at 9 bases. Trimming at V came to 0 bases and at J to 5 bases, leaving 10 bases not matched to a gene. The CDR3 loop spans 17 amino acids. The germline CDR1 and CDR2 sequences are KGHSH and LQKENI. CDR3 region: CASSPPGGTGKGTEAFF. CDR3 sequence (DNA): TGTGCCAGCTCACCACCTGGGGGGACAGGGAAGGGAACTGAAGCTTTCTTT.

With regard to this clone: At the DNA level, this CDR3 is encoded by other sequences in the same sample as well. This rearrangement joins TRBV30 to TRBJ1-5; no firm D call. Germline values: CDR1 GTSNPN, CDR2 SVGIG (reference sequence). V was clipped by 0 bases and J by 1 base, with 4 bases between them. CDR3 length equals 13 residues. The CDR3: CAWSVQSNQPQHF. DNA for the CDR3: TGTGCCTGGAGTGTACAGAGCAATCAGCCCCAGCATTTT.

Points on this clone: At one of its ends the junction is not consistent with the germline gene, which may arise from a read error. The chain employs TRBV7-7 and TRBJ2-7; the match to TRBD1 covers 7 bases. The germline CDR1 and CDR2 sequences are SSHAT and FNYEAQ (reference sequence). This CDR3 region has 15 residues. CDR3 nucleotides: TGTGCTAGCAGCTTACGGACAGGCTTACCCTACGAGCAGTACTTC. As protein: CASSLRTGLPYEQYF.

This rearrangement joins TRBV7-8 to TRBJ1-6; TRBD1 matches 10 bases. The V and J ends lost 3 bases and 6 bases, in that order; junction bases with no gene match: 5. This CDR3 has 16 amino acids. The germline CDR1 and CDR2 sequences are SGHVS and FQNEAQ. CDR3 protein: CASSLNRDRGNSPLHF. The CDR3 DNA reads TGTGCCAGCAGCTTGAACCGGGACAGGGGTAATTCACCCCTCCACTTT.

V is TRBV18 and J is TRBJ1-5, with a weak D call TRBD1 (5 bases). There are 15 residues in the CDR3. Trimming cost V 3 bases and J 7 bases, with 16 bases left between them. Germline V gene lookup returns CDR1 KGHSH and CDR2 LQKENI. The CDR3 reads CASSPAGSSEQPQHF. The CDR3 DNA reads TGTGCCAGCTCACCGGCAGGGTCTAGTGAGCAGCCCCAGCATTTT.

V usage is TRBV5-1 and J usage is TRBJ2-5; 9 nucleotides agree with TRBD1. CDR1 and CDR2 (germline): SGHRS, YFSETQ. The CDR3 contains 14 residues. After removal of 8 bases from V and 3 bases from J, the junction contained 8 bases not matched to a gene. The CDR3 DNA sequence: TGCGCCAGTAGAGCATGGACAGGGGAAGAGACCCAGTACTTC. Residues: CASRAWTGEETQYF.

The chain links TRBV27 to TRBJ2-7; TRBD1 might be the D (5 bases). The CDR3 consists of 11 residues. V was clipped by 6 bases and J by 6 bases, with 9 bases between them. The germline V gene encodes CDR1 MNHEY and CDR2 SMNVEV (reference sequence). DNA of the CDR3: TGTGCCAGCAGAACAGGAACCGAGCAGTACTTC. It is translated as CASRTGTEQYF.

Here the CDR3 DNA reads TGTGCCAGCAGCCAAGGGGGAGGACCGGGCGGGGAAAAACTGTTTTTT. This codes for CASSQGGGPGGEKLFF. The gene calls are TRBV4-2 and TRBJ1-4; D is unclear. The CDR3 is 16 amino acids. Between the trimmed V and J ends, which lost 1 base and 8 bases, there was a span of 17 bases. Germline values: CDR1 LGHNA, CDR2 YNFKEQ.

This sequence joins TRBV6-6 and TRBJ1-5, with unresolved D. Trimming cost V 0 bases and J 4 bases, with 7 bases left between them. Per germline, CDR1 MNHNY and CDR2 SVGAGI (reference sequence). The CDR3 runs 14 residues. The CDR3 loop reads CASSYSEENQPQHF. CDR3 in DNA: TGTGCCAGCAGTTACTCGGAGGAAAATCAGCCCCAGCATTTT.

V is TRBV20-1 and J is TRBJ2-4; a possible D gene is TRBD1 (6 bases). The CDR3 has 11 residues. Looked up from germline, CDR1 is DFQATT and CDR2 is SNEGSKA (reference sequence). The V and J ends lost 3 bases and 6 bases respectively, with 6 bases between them. The CDR3 DNA follows: TGCAGTGCTAGGGACAGAAACATTCAGTACTTC. As protein: CSARDRNIQYF.

This chain links TRBV28 with TRBJ2-1, with D possibly being TRBD2 (7 bases). Germline-derived CDR1 and CDR2 are MDHEN and SYDVKM. Trimming left V 4 bases short and J 4 bases short, with 17 bases between. The CDR3 spans 16 residues. The CDR3 nucleotides read TGTGCCAGCAGTTCCCCTTGGGGGGGGGCATACAATGAGCAGTTCTTC. The encoded protein is CASSSPWGGAYNEQFF.

J is TRBJ1-4 and V is TRBV29-1, with 9 bases identical to TRBD1. CDR3 size: 15 residues. After removal of 6 bases from V and 7 bases from J, the junction contained 12 bases not matched to a gene. CDR1 is SQVTM, CDR2 ANQGSEA, per germline. The CDR3 DNA sequence: TGCAGCGTCACTGGAGGGACAGGGAGGAGTGAAAAACTGTTTTTT. Its protein is CSVTGGTGRSEKLFF. The whole variable domain, remainder taken from reference TRBV29-1 and TRBJ1-4, is SAVISQKPSRDICQRGTSLTIQCQVDSQVTMMFWYRQQPGQSLTLIATANQGSEATYESGFVIDKFPISRPNLTFSTLTVSNMSPEDSSIYLCSVTGGTGRSEKLFFGSGTQLSVL.

V and J are TRBV29-1 and TRBJ2-1; a possible D gene is TRBD1 (6 bases). The CDR3 loop spans 14 amino acids. The V and J ends lost 1 base and 5 bases respectively, with 12 bases between them. Germline V gives CDR1 SQVTM, CDR2 ANQGSEA. The CDR3 loop reads CSVEGTALDNEQFF. The CDR3 DNA reads TGCAGCGTTGAAGGGACAGCGCTAGACAATGAGCAGTTCTTC.

The rearrangement joins TRBV6-2 or TRBV6-3 to TRBJ2-3; 13 bases line up with TRBD2. V gave up 6 bases and J gave up 2 bases; unmatched junction bases: 8. The CDR3 runs 17 residues. Germline-derived CDR1 and CDR2 are MNHEY and SVGEGT. CDR3: CASSLGLAGANTDTQYF. DNA of the CDR3: TGTGCCAGCAGCCTCGGACTAGCGGGGGCCAACACAGATACGCAGTATTTT.

This clone was observed once. This chain joins TRBV6-2 or TRBV6-3 and TRBJ2-7, with 11 bases fitting TRBD1. Unmatched junction bases numbered 7, after V lost 6 bases and J lost 3 bases. Germline CDR1 is MNHEY and CDR2 is SVGEGT. The CDR3 has 15 residues. As DNA, the CDR3 is TGTGCCAGCAGCCCCGGGACAGGGGGTTACTACGAGCAGTACTTC. It translates to CASSPGTGGYYEQYF.

V and J are TRBV4-3 and TRBJ2-5, with a possible D match to TRBD1 (6 bases). Trimming shortened V by 0 bases and J by 5 bases, and 19 bases separated the two germline ends. Germline V lookup: CDR1 LGHNA, CDR2 YSLEER. The CDR3 contains 17 residues. The chain's CDR3 is CASSQDLGGRGYETQYF. CDR3 in DNA: TGCGCCAGCAGCCAAGATCTTGGTGGCAGGGGTTACGAGACCCAGTACTTC.

This chain connects TRBV27 to TRBJ2-3; perhaps TRBD2 as D (6 bases). The CDR3 has 15 residues. CDR1 is MNHEY, CDR2 SMNVEV, per germline (reference sequence). The V and J ends lost 6 bases and 3 bases respectively, with 16 bases between them. In DNA, the CDR3 is TGTGCCAGCAGCCTACAAATCGGGAGTACAGATACGCAGTATTTT. It yields the protein CASSLQIGSTDTQYF.

The chain has TRBV3-1 (or the pseudogene TRBV3-2) and TRBJ2-7, with 8 bases that match TRBD1. From germline, CDR1 is LGHDT and CDR2 YNNKEL (reference sequence). The junction had 9 bases not matched to a gene; V was cut back by 4 bases and J by 4 bases. The CDR3 extends over 15 amino acids. The CDR3 spells CASSPMTGAFYEQYF. DNA of the CDR3: TGTGCCAGCAGCCCGATGACAGGGGCCTTTTACGAGCAGTACTTC.

The chain recombines TRBV5-4 with TRBJ2-3; D not resolved. Germline V gene data show CDR1 as SGHNT and CDR2 as YYREEE (reference sequence). V gave up 0 bases and J gave up 5 bases, with 4 bases separating them. The CDR3 length is 12 residues. The CDR3 reads CASSLGLDTQYF. The CDR3 region has the DNA TGTGCCAGCAGCTTGGGGCTAGATACGCAGTATTTT.

The chain carries TRBV27 and TRBJ2-1, with 8 bases aligning to TRBD2. This CDR3 spans 14 amino acids. V was pared by 5 bases and J by 4 bases, with 4 bases of the junction left unmatched. Germline values: CDR1 MNHEY, CDR2 SMNVEV (reference sequence). Written as DNA, the CDR3 is TGTGCCAGCAGTCGGGGGGGCGTATACAATGAGCAGTTCTTC. It translates to CASSRGGVYNEQFF.

The V call is TRBV5-6, the J call TRBJ1-2, with 7 bases identical to TRBD1. The V and J ends lost 4 bases and 8 bases, in that order; junction bases with no gene match: 11. This CDR3 spans 14 amino acids. Germline assignment: CDR1 SGHDT and CDR2 YYEEEE. CDR3 amino acids: CASSRKQGWHGYTF. The CDR3 DNA reads as TGTGCCAGCAGCCGGAAACAGGGGTGGCACGGCTACACCTTC. The variable domain in full, completed from reference TRBV5-6 and TRBJ1-2, reads DAGVTQSPTHLIKTRGQQVTLRCSPKSGHDTVSWYQQALGQGPQFIFQYYEEEERQRGNFPDRFSGHQFPNYSSELNVNALLLGDSALYLCASSRKQGWHGYTFGSGTRLTVV.